Each of the 27 T cell receptor beta chains below was sequenced from the same sample in a study of T cells in Graves' hyperthyroidism and ophthalmopathy. Amplified TCR beta CDR3 regions derived from RNA transcripts. First-round RT-PCR targeting the TCR CDR3 was performed with the HTBI primer set. Via MiXCR, TCRdb re-called the multiplex PCR reads, giving one row per CDR3 protein. The sample contains roughly 180,000 distinct CDR3 sequences, about 9.4% of which appear only once. Material: blood. These receptors came from a woman aged 18-30 years with Graves' hyperthyroidism that later progressed to Graves' ophthalmopathy.

This clonotype was recorded a few times. A much larger clone differs by one base, so this may be a read error. This rearrangement joins TRBV2 to TRBJ2-7; weak D call: TRBD1 (6 bases). Germline CDR1 SNHLY, CDR2 FYNNEI. The CDR3 runs 16 residues. The CDR3: CAGSEGGPATRYEQYF. The CDR3 DNA is TGTGCCGGCAGTGAAGGGGGACCGGCTACCCGCTACGAGCAGTACTTC.

This clonotype was recorded a few times. The J gene is TRBJ2-1, the V gene TRBV6-1; 7 bases are shared with TRBD2. CDR1 and CDR2 from the germline V gene are MNHNS and SASEGT. The J segment lost 2 bases and the V segment lost 5 bases, leaving 18 bases of the junction unmatched. CDR3 size: 19 residues. The DNA of the CDR3 is TGTGCCAGCAGTTGGAGTCGTAGCGGGTCCGTCGGAACCTACAATGAGCAGTTCTTC. Amino acid sequence: CASSWSRSGSVGTYNEQFF.

This clonotype was observed many times. The chain employs TRBV12-3 or TRBV12-4 and TRBJ2-1, with D perhaps TRBD1 (6 bases). This CDR3 is built from 15 residues. The V end was cut by 6 bases, the J end by 3 bases, with 15 bases between. CDR3 in amino acids: CASSLTTGIYNEQFF. CDR3 coding DNA: TGTGCCAGCAGCCTTACTACAGGGATCTACAATGAGCAGTTCTTC.

The V call is TRBV5-6, the J call TRBJ1-2, with D perhaps TRBD1 (6 bases). Germline V gene sequence: CDR1 SGHDT, CDR2 YYEEEE. The CDR3 spans 14 residues. Trimming removed 2 bases at V and 1 base at J, with 9 bases between. In nucleotides, the CDR3 is TGTGCCAGCAGCTTTGGGGGGCTTAACTATGGCTACACCTTC. Translation gives CASSFGGLNYGYTF.

This clonotype was counted many times. J is TRBJ1-5 and V is TRBV30, with no clear D. The CDR3 spans 13 residues. CDR1 is GTSNPN and CDR2 is SVGIG in the germline V gene (reference sequence). V was cut by 1 base and J by 4 bases, with 8 bases left in between. CDR3 nucleotide sequence: TGTGCCTGGAGTGACGGCTGGAATCAGCCCCAGCATTTT. This gives the protein CAWSDGWNQPQHF. The full variable domain, in which reference TRBV30 and TRBJ1-5 provide the parts outside the CDR3, is SQTIHQWPATLVQPVGSPLSLECTVEGTSNPNLYWYRQAAGRGLQLLFYSVGIGQISSEVPQNLSASRPQDRQFILSSKKLLLSDSGFYLCAWSDGWNQPQHFGDGTRLSIL.

The chain recombines TRBV3-1 with TRBJ2-1, with 8 bases aligning to TRBD2. The J segment lost 6 bases and the V segment lost 5 bases, leaving 12 bases of the junction unmatched. CDR1 and CDR2 from the germline V gene are LGHDT and YNNKEL (reference sequence). The CDR3 extends over 16 amino acids. The CDR3 here is CASSLWGAGGVNEQFF. The CDR3 DNA follows: TGTGCCAGCAGCTTATGGGGGGCGGGGGGAGTCAATGAGCAGTTCTTC.

Many counts were recorded for this clonotype. The V gene is TRBV11-2, the J gene TRBJ2-7, with D maybe TRBD2 (5 bases). Germline V gene sequence: CDR1 SGHAT, CDR2 FQNNGV. This CDR3 is 14 amino acids long. Deletions cut 2 bases from V and 5 bases from J, with 13 bases between. The CDR3 DNA is TGTGCCAGCAGCTTAAAAGGTAGCGAAGACGAGCAGTACTTC. Its translation is CASSLKGSEDEQYF. The whole variable domain, remainder taken from reference TRBV11-2 and TRBJ2-7, is EAGVAQSPRYKIIEKRQSVAFWCNPISGHATLYWYQQILGQGPKLLIQFQNNGVVDDSQLPKDRFSAERLKGVDSTLKIQPAKLEDSAVYLCASSLKGSEDEQYFGPGTRLTVT.

There are many counts of this clonotype. CDR3 coding DNA: TGCGCCAGCAGCTTGGGCGGGAGGGCGGATACGCAGTATTTT. This translates into CASSLGGRADTQYF. This sequence joins TRBV5-1 and TRBJ2-3; 9 nucleotides align to TRBD2. CDR3 length: 14 residues. The germline gives CDR1 SGHRS, CDR2 YFSETQ. Losses at the gene ends were 0 bases for V and 6 bases for J; bases not matched to a gene: 2.

This clonotype was seen ten or more times. The chain couples TRBV19 to TRBJ2-7; 11 nucleotides match TRBD2. V gave up 3 bases and J gave up 4 bases; unmatched junction bases: 5. CDR1 LNHDA and CDR2 SQIVND come from the germline V gene (reference sequence). The CDR3 has 15 residues. The CDR3 here is CASSMVSGGVYEQYF. The CDR3 nucleotides are TGTGCCAGTAGTATGGTTAGCGGGGGGGTTTACGAGCAGTACTTC.

The rearrangement uses TRBV6-1 and TRBJ2-4; D unresolved. This CDR3 spans 14 amino acids. Germline V lookup: CDR1 MNHNS, CDR2 SASEGT. V was clipped by 4 bases and J by 3 bases, with 10 bases between them. As DNA, the CDR3 is TGTGCCAGCAGTGCCCGCCAGGTCAAAAACATTCAGTACTTC. Translation gives CASSARQVKNIQYF.

In this sample, this clonotype turned up many times. V and J are TRBV18 and TRBJ2-1, with 9 bases fitting TRBD1. CDR3 length equals 17 residues. The V and J ends lost 2 bases and 5 bases, in that order; junction bases with no gene match: 10. Germline lookup yields CDR1 KGHSH and CDR2 LQKENI. CDR3 loop: CASSPFDHGTGNNEQFF. CDR3 DNA: TGTGCCAGCTCACCATTTGATCATGGGACAGGGAACAATGAGCAGTTCTTC.

This clonotype was observed many times. This chain uses TRBV15 with TRBJ1-5, with D possibly matching TRBD1 (5 bases). CDR3 length equals 16 residues. Germline V lookup: CDR1 LNHNV, CDR2 YYDKDF (reference sequence). Trimming left V 1 base short and J 4 bases short, with 14 bases between. The CDR3 protein is CATSRGGSRGNQPQHF. The CDR3 coding sequence is TGTGCCACCAGCAGAGGTGGTTCAAGGGGAAATCAGCCCCAGCATTTT.

In its sample, this clonotype was seen many times. The V gene is TRBV7-7, the J gene TRBJ2-1; TRBD2 might be the D (6 bases). Trimming left V 5 bases short and J 8 bases short, with 16 bases between. Per germline, CDR1 SSHAT and CDR2 FNYEAQ (reference sequence). The CDR3 is made up of 14 amino acids. CDR3 DNA: TGTGCCAGCAGCCCTGGACTATCCTCCGATGAGCAGTTCTTC. This gives the protein CASSPGLSSDEQFF.

This clonotype was seen many times. The rearrangement joins TRBV20-1 to TRBJ1-2; the D is unclear. Trimming shortened V by 1 base and J by 0 bases, and 18 bases separated the two germline ends. This CDR3 has 17 amino acids. CDR1 DFQATT and CDR2 SNEGSKA come from the germline V gene (reference sequence). The CDR3 sequence is CSARGGGSVTANYGYTF. As DNA, the CDR3 is TGCAGTGCTAGAGGTGGAGGGAGCGTTACAGCTAACTATGGCTACACCTTC.

This clonotype was observed at least ten times. The gene calls are TRBV20-1 and TRBJ2-5; 11 bases fit TRBD2. J gave up 3 bases and V 6 bases, and 18 bases lay outside the gene matches. This CDR3 comprises 18 residues. From germline, CDR1 is DFQATT and CDR2 SNEGSKA (reference sequence). As DNA, the CDR3 is TGCAGTGCCGTGACCCTAGCGGGGGGCAATATCCTAAAAGAGACCCAGTACTTC. This codes for CSAVTLAGGNILKETQYF.

This clonotype has ten or more counts. V gene TRBV10-3 combines with J gene TRBJ2-5, with 9 bases identical to TRBD2. V lost 2 bases, J lost 5 bases, and 15 bases stayed unmatched. This CDR3 is built from 18 residues. Germline loops: CDR1 ENHRY, CDR2 SYGVKD. CDR3 in DNA: TGTGCCATCAGTGAGAGCACCCTAGTGACGCGGGAGGGGGAGACCCAGTACTTC. Protein sequence: CAISESTLVTREGETQYF.

This clonotype was counted a few times. CDR3 residues: CASTTRTGSGNTIYF. DNA for the CDR3: TGTGCCAGCACCACCCGGACAGGGAGTGGAAACACCATATATTTT. The gene calls are TRBV6-1 and TRBJ1-3; the match to TRBD1 covers 8 bases. The CDR3 contains 15 residues. The junction had 8 bases not matched to a gene; V was cut back by 7 bases and J by 3 bases. Germline V CDR1 and CDR2: MNHNS, SASEGT.

This clonotype was observed many times. This chain's CDR3 is CASSPGTGNNEQFF. The CDR3 nucleotides are TGTGCCAGCAGCCCAGGGACAGGGAACAATGAGCAGTTCTTC. This sequence joins TRBV5-5 and TRBJ2-1; 9 bases align to TRBD1. Looked up from germline, CDR1 is SGHKS and CDR2 is YYEKEE (reference sequence). There are 14 residues in the CDR3. The junction had 4 bases not matched to a gene; V was cut back by 4 bases and J by 5 bases.

This clonotype was recorded many times. V gene TRBV29-1 combines with J gene TRBJ1-1; 7 nucleotides align to TRBD1. V lost 6 bases, J lost 1 base, and 14 bases stayed unmatched. Germline V gives CDR1 SQVTM, CDR2 ANQGSEA. The CDR3 length is 16 residues. The CDR3 is CSVEGLRGQGNTEAFF. The DNA of the CDR3 is TGCAGCGTAGAGGGATTGAGGGGGCAGGGGAACACTGAAGCTTTCTTT.

The V gene is TRBV7-3, the J gene TRBJ2-1; 7 bases align to TRBD1. The V and J ends lost 5 bases and 7 bases, in that order; junction bases with no gene match: 11. Germline values: CDR1 SGHTA, CDR2 FQGTGA. This CDR3 has 15 residues. The DNA for the CDR3 is TGTGCCAGCAGCCTCCCGGGGCAGGGGGTTAATGAGCAGTTCTTC. Residues: CASSLPGQGVNEQFF.

This clonotype was seen a few times. The chain carries TRBV9 and TRBJ1-1; no clear D gene. CDR3 length equals 14 residues. CDR1 SGDLS and CDR2 YYNGEE come from the germline V gene. The germline V and J ends were trimmed by 2 bases and 0 bases, with 8 bases remaining between them. DNA for the CDR3: TGTGCCAGCAGCGTCAATCAGATGAACACTGAAGCTTTCTTT. It codes for CASSVNQMNTEAFF.

The chain uses TRBV4-1 and TRBJ2-5, with D possibly being TRBD1 (5 bases). This CDR3 comprises 13 residues. V lost 4 bases and J lost 5, with 11 bases in between. CDR1 MGHRA and CDR2 YSYEKL come from the germline V gene. CDR3 amino acids: CASSLLSGETQYF. CDR3 bases: TGCGCCAGCAGCCTCTTATCAGGGGAGACCCAGTACTTC.

This clonotype was seen at least ten times. CDR3 sequence: CASSFQDRTVEKLFF. The CDR3 DNA sequence: TGTGCCAGCAGTTTCCAAGACAGGACGGTTGAAAAACTGTTTTTT. V usage is TRBV6-1 and J usage is TRBJ1-4; D perhaps matches TRBD1 (6 bases). Germline V gene sequence: CDR1 MNHNS, CDR2 SASEGT. The CDR3 is 15 residues long. Trimming took off 5 bases at V and 7 bases at J, with 17 bases between the two ends.

The chain is built from TRBV4-1 and TRBJ2-7; 14 bases map to TRBD2. Germline values: CDR1 MGHRA, CDR2 YSYEKL. This CDR3 is 15 amino acids long. J was trimmed by 6 bases and V by 3 bases; bases with no gene match: 4. The CDR3 coding sequence is TGCGCCAGCAGCCAGACTAGCGGGAGGGTCTCCGAGCAGTACTTC. Translated, it gives CASSQTSGRVSEQYF.

This clonotype was seen ten or more times. V gene TRBV19 combines with J gene TRBJ2-5, with D possibly being TRBD1 (5 bases). The CDR3 spans 16 residues. V lost 1 base and J 5 bases, leaving 17 bases between the germline ends. The germline CDR1 and CDR2 sequences are LNHDA and SQIVND (reference sequence). The CDR3 protein is CASSIGSGIPGETQYF. The CDR3 region has the DNA TGTGCCAGTAGTATAGGGTCAGGGATACCAGGGGAGACCCAGTACTTC.

The sample holds many counts of this clonotype. This chain connects TRBV9 to TRBJ2-2; 12 bases are a match to TRBD2. The V segment lost 0 bases and the J segment 1 base; nucleotides outside the gene matches: 4. CDR3 length equals 18 residues. Germline V gene sequence: CDR1 SGDLS, CDR2 YYNGEE. CDR3 sequence reads: CASSVEEGLAGNTGELFF. The CDR3 DNA reads as TGTGCCAGCAGCGTAGAAGAGGGACTAGCGGGGAACACCGGGGAGCTGTTTTTT.

The table lists this clonotype with a few counts. The chain recombines TRBV4-2 with TRBJ2-7; the D gene is possibly TRBD2 (5 bases). Trimming stripped 4 bases from V and 3 bases from J, with 16 bases between. The CDR3 is 15 residues long. Germline lookup yields CDR1 LGHNA and CDR2 YNFKEQ. CDR3 bases: TGTGCCAGCAGCCCGACTATGACCGCCATCTACGAGCAGTACTTC. It is translated as CASSPTMTAIYEQYF.